These T cell receptor beta chains were read from a single sample in a study of identical twins. TCRdb ran MiXCR on the 5' RACE reads and lists one entry per CDR3 protein. This table holds 450,000 to 650,000 distinct CDR3 sequences, around 15% found once. This same sample was also part of a study on yellow fever vaccine responses in identical twins.

Source material: CD4+ T cells sorted from blood. The receptors were sampled from a woman aged 18-35 years in good health. Each CDR3 is given without its conserved first and last residue. Each record gives: clone size, V gene, CDR3 protein. A clone size is listed for some rows: how often the clone was seen (once, few, many), or a class if it is expanded.

abundance: many
v_gene: TRBV12-3/TRBV12-4
CDR3aa: ASSPTGGQQPQH

abundance: few
v_gene: TRBV7-9
CDR3aa: ASSLRVGTSVNEQF

abundance: few
v_gene: TRBV5-6
CDR3aa: ASSLDDAGNTEAF

abundance: many
v_gene: TRBV5-1
CDR3aa: ASSPGTVDPTGELF

abundance: few
v_gene: TRBV11-2
CDR3aa: ASSLGRRTGDNEQF

abundance: -
v_gene: TRBV20-1
CDR3aa: SARKGTSGRAAEQY

abundance: -
v_gene: TRBV12-3/TRBV12-4
CDR3aa: ASSIRDSPGRYEQY

abundance: -
v_gene: TRBV24-1
CDR3aa: ATSDSPPGLTDTQY

abundance: -
v_gene: TRBV7-3
CDR3aa: ASSNQHQETQY

abundance: few
v_gene: TRBV20-1
CDR3aa: SARTTTKETQY

abundance: few
v_gene: TRBV12-3/TRBV12-4
CDR3aa: ASRRGYSWRETQY

abundance: -
v_gene: TRBV28
CDR3aa: ASSLVGQGAADTQY

abundance: few
v_gene: TRBV9
CDR3aa: ASSFQGLAGGKETQY

abundance: few
v_gene: TRBV7-2
CDR3aa: ASSPTWGFVGELF

abundance: few
v_gene: TRBV5-1
CDR3aa: ASSWGSGGPGTDTQY

abundance: -
v_gene: TRBV10-3
CDR3aa: AIRGANRAF

abundance: few
v_gene: TRBV5-1
CDR3aa: ASSRRDRAYEQY

abundance: few
v_gene: TRBV18
CDR3aa: ASSRSLTDNEQF

abundance: few
v_gene: TRBV3-1
CDR3aa: ASSQDVGGVTEAF

abundance: -
v_gene: TRBV12-3/TRBV12-4
CDR3aa: ASTRSGVSTGELF

abundance: -
v_gene: TRBV5-4
CDR3aa: ASSSTSGTFYNEQF

abundance: -
v_gene: TRBV6-2/TRBV6-3
CDR3aa: ASSLPPAANEQF

abundance: -
v_gene: TRBV6-6
CDR3aa: ASRRGSTDTQY

abundance: -
v_gene: TRBV5-1
CDR3aa: ASSLLRGSPGELF

abundance: few
v_gene: TRBV20-1
CDR3aa: SARFQLNTEAF

abundance: few
v_gene: TRBV4-1
CDR3aa: ASRGGVLNEKLF

abundance: -
v_gene: TRBV3-1
CDR3aa: ASSLSVTSYNEQF

abundance: few
v_gene: TRBV20-1
CDR3aa: SALGQDWDQPQH

abundance: few
v_gene: TRBV24-1
CDR3aa: ATSDELAGPLASTDTQY

abundance: few
v_gene: TRBV3-1
CDR3aa: ASSHANRGPNTEAF

abundance: few
v_gene: TRBV4-1
CDR3aa: ASSQEQGLRGAF

abundance: -
v_gene: TRBV5-1
CDR3aa: ASSLVLGNEQY

abundance: few
v_gene: TRBV2
CDR3aa: ASTRQGLNYGYT

abundance: -
v_gene: TRBV25-1
CDR3aa: ASSEFQGRDSGANVLT

abundance: -
v_gene: TRBV12-3/TRBV12-4
CDR3aa: ASGERSTDTQY

abundance: -
v_gene: TRBV5-1
CDR3aa: ASSAILWSTEAF

abundance: -
v_gene: TRBV4-1
CDR3aa: ASSRSTSGSAHEQF

abundance: few
v_gene: TRBV5-1
CDR3aa: ASSLRGGWTDTQY

abundance: few
v_gene: TRBV3-1
CDR3aa: ASSRQGSQTQY

abundance: many
v_gene: TRBV29-1
CDR3aa: SVDRGHSSEQY

abundance: -
v_gene: TRBV3-1
CDR3aa: ASSQFNQGGYNEQF

abundance: few
v_gene: TRBV10-3
CDR3aa: AITNRLKDGYT

abundance: many
v_gene: TRBV21-1
CDR3aa: ASSRPRTGEYNEQF

abundance: once
v_gene: TRBV15
CDR3aa: ATSRAARSYNSPLH

abundance: -
v_gene: TRBV7-8
CDR3aa: ASSLKLAGGNNEQF

abundance: -
v_gene: TRBV29-1
CDR3aa: SVGLGTSGSYEQY

abundance: few
v_gene: TRBV7-7
CDR3aa: ASSLGGGKGYEQY

abundance: few
v_gene: TRBV27
CDR3aa: ASSLSTFSTDTQY

abundance: many
v_gene: TRBV29-1
CDR3aa: SATRLSPGELF

abundance: few
v_gene: TRBV2
CDR3aa: ASSPPARTYEQY

abundance: few
v_gene: TRBV5-1
CDR3aa: ASSLDTRNTGELF

abundance: many
v_gene: TRBV12-3/TRBV12-4
CDR3aa: ASSSGNEQF

abundance: -
v_gene: TRBV20-1
CDR3aa: SARSQETQY

abundance: -
v_gene: TRBV28
CDR3aa: ASRQVNQPQH

abundance: -
v_gene: TRBV12-3/TRBV12-4
CDR3aa: ASSPGQWSNTEAF

abundance: few
v_gene: TRBV25-1
CDR3aa: ASIVTGNTGELF

abundance: -
v_gene: TRBV27
CDR3aa: ASTPGTSGNNEQF

abundance: few
v_gene: TRBV3-1
CDR3aa: ASSWSGGAGDTQY

abundance: few
v_gene: TRBV6-1
CDR3aa: ASSRGWGETQY

abundance: -
v_gene: TRBV20-1
CDR3aa: SASGLDGTGELF